This TCR beta chain came from a study of cytomegalovirus exposure and HLA in healthy donors. General study findings and limits: When a later analysis was performed, an Asian-associated ancestry cluster reportedly had fewer N-insertions than the approximately 700-donor mean.

Per germline, CDR1 MNHNS and CDR2 SASEGT. Trimming shortened V by 6 bases and J by 0 bases, and 8 bases separated the two germline ends. CDR3 size: 14 residues. Amplification used 60 Vbeta primers and 13 Jbeta primers. Original analysis: Later reanalysis found around 84 million unique TCR beta chains, 10 million to 12 million of them shared. Assay: immunoSEQ multiplex PCR; the TCRdb copy retains only in-frame clones and omits some. D and trimming come from the DNA, and the V and J calls and clone size come from that table. The sample contains approximately 150,000 clones, roughly 79% of which appear only once. Concerning this clone: Its matching antigen is unknown.

The chain has TRBV6-1 and TRBJ1-4; D call uncertain. The sequence derives from a woman aged 50 to 65 in good health and CMV-seronegative. Sequenced input: PBMCs. CDR3 sequence reads: CASRAGATNEKLFF. The CDR3 nucleotides are TGTGCCAGCAGGGCGGGAGCAACTAATGAAAAACTGTTTTTT.